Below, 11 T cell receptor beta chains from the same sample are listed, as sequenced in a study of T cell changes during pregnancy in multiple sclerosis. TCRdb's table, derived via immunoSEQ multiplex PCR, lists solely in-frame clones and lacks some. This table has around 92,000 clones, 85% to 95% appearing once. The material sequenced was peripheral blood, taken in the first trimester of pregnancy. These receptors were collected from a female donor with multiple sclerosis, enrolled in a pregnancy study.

CDR3 sequence: CASSQLGHSNNGYTF. The DNA of the CDR3 is TGTGCCAGCAGCCAACTGGGCCATTCTAATAATGGCTACACCTTC. The rearrangement links TRBV14 to TRBJ1-2; D not resolved. CDR1 is SGHDN, CDR2 FVKESK, per germline. V was shortened by 2 bases and J by 6 bases, with 16 bases between the two germline ends. CDR3 length: 15 amino acids.

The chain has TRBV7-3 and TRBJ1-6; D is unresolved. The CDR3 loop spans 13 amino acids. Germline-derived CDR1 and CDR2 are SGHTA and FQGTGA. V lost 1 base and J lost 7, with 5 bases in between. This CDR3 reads CASSLNGNSPLHF. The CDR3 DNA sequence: TGTGCCAGCAGCTTAAACGGGAATTCACCCCTCCACTTT.

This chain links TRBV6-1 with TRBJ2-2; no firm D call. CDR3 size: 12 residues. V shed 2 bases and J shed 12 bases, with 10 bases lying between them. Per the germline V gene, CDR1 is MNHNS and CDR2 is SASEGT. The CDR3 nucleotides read TGTGCCAGCAGTGAACCTGGGCCTAAGCTGTTTTTT. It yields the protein CASSEPGPKLFF.

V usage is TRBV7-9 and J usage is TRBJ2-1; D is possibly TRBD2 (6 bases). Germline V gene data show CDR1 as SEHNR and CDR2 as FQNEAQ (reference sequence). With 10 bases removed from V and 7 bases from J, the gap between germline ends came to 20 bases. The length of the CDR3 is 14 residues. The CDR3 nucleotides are TGTGCCACCCAACTACGGGACTTCTTAAATGAGCAGTTCTTC. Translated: CATQLRDFLNEQFF.

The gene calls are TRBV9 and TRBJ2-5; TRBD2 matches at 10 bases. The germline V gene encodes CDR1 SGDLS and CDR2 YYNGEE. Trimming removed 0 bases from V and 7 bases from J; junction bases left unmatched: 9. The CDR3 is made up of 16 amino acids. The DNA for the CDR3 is TGTGCCAGCAGCGTAGAGGTTAGCGGGGGGTCGGGGACCCAGTACTTC. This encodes CASSVEVSGGSGTQYF.

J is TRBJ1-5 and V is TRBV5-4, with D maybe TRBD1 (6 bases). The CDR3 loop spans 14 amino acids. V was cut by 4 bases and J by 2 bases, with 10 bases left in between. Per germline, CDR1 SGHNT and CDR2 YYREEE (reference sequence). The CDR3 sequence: CASSADSGNQPQHF. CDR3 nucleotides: TGTGCCAGCAGCGCGGACAGTGGCAATCAGCCCCAGCATTTT.

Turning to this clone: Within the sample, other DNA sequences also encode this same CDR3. The CDR3 nucleotides are TGTGCCAGCAGCTTAGGGGGGGGATCAGATACGCAGTATTTT. This translates into CASSLGGGSDTQYF. The chain uses TRBV7-6 and TRBJ2-3, with 7 bases matching TRBD2. Per germline, CDR1 SGHVS and CDR2 FNYEAQ. The J segment lost 4 bases and the V segment lost 1 base, leaving 2 bases of the junction unmatched. This CDR3 has 14 residues.

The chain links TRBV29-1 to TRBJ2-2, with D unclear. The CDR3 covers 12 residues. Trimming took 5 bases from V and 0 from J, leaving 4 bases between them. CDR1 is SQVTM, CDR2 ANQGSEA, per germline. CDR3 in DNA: TGCAGCGTTCCAGCGAACACCGGGGAGCTGTTTTTT. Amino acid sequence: CSVPANTGELFF.

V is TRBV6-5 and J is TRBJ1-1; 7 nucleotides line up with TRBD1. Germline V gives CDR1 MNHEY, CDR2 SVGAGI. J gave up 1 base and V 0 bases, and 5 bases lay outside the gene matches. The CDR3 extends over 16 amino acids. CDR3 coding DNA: TGTGCCAGCAGTTACTCGGGACAGATTGAGAACACTGAAGCTTTCTTT. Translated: CASSYSGQIENTEAFF.

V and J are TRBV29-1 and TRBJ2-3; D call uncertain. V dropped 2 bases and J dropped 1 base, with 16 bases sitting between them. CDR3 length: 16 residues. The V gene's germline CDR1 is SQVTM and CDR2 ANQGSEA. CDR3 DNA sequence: TGCAGCGTTGAAAGTGAGGCAGCCACTGGCACAGATACGCAGTATTTT. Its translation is CSVESEAATGTDTQYF.

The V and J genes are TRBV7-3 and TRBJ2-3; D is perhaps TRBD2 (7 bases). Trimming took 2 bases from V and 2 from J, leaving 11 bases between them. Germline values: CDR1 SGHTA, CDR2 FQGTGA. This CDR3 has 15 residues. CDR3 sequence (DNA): TGTGCCAGCAGCTTATTGGGGGGGCCCACAGATACGCAGTATTTT. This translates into CASSLLGGPTDTQYF.